This T cell receptor (beta chain) was sequenced in a study of blood T cell repertoires in COVID-19. Study context: Specimens from acute and convalescent COVID-19 originated in the United States, Italy and Spain. T cells, B-cell-depleted T cells, or PBMCs supplied cDNA or gDNA.

The CDR3 has 16 residues. J gave up 3 bases and V 4 bases, and 8 bases lay outside the gene matches. In germline, CDR1 is SGDLS, CDR2 YYNGEE. Per the authors' pipeline: Scientists estimated how many nucleated cells there were by amplifying reference gene primers. The method was immunoSEQ multiplex PCR; TCRdb's version includes in-frame clones alone and lacks a portion of them. V and J calls and clone size are given by that table; D and trimming were obtained from the DNA. This sample has about 220,000 clones, with 80% to 90% found just once. The origin of this receptor is a woman aged 40-49 years with acute COVID-19. The sequencing sample was made of PBMCs or T cells enriched from blood (not recorded which). The chain uses TRBV9 and TRBJ2-3; 10 positions agree with TRBD2. CDR3 loop: CASSTQLAGKTDTQYF. In nucleotides, the CDR3 is TGTGCCAGCAGCACACAACTAGCGGGGAAAACAGATACGCAGTATTTT.